The T cell receptor beta chain described here comes from a study of T-cell memory formation after mild COVID-19 (TCRdb year 2021). Study-level background: Most TCR sequence clusters were specific to one of the two donors. In two donors, T-cell clones that expanded and contracted after mild COVID-19 were followed by sequencing TCRalpha and TCRbeta repertoires longitudinally. The cohort comprised two young, previously healthy adult volunteers, one female and one male. Results and caveats for the whole study, not just this receptor: The second-wave clones that peaked on day 37 were not confirmed to be SARS-CoV-2 specific. Clones contracting from day 15 to 85 had balanced CD4/CD8 phenotypes, while a second wave expanding from day 15 to 37 was biased towards CD4+. Contracting CD4+ clones turned up mainly in the CM and EM memory subsets, whereas EMRA was where CD8+ clones were enriched. Some responding clones were detected in pre-infection memory, suggesting pre-existing cross-reactive memory T cells joined the SARS-CoV-2 response. The study included only a couple of mild cases, and larger cohorts that include severe cases with pre-infection samples were judged to be necessary.

The CDR3 starts with the cysteine, ends with the phenylalanine, and has 14 residues. The sequence is cut down to CDR3 DNA, 42 bases in frame from base 1. V is cut by 7 bases and J by 6 bases, and the space between the germline ends is 15 bases. Sequences LNHDA (CDR1) and SQIVND (CDR2) are obtained from the germline V gene (reference sequence). Ficoll-Paque density gradient centrifugation was the method used to isolate PBMCs. TCRdb lists the instrument as Illumina NovaSeq 6000. cDNA libraries for TCRalpha and TCRbeta were prepared by 5'RACE using constant-segment primers, with sample barcodes and unique molecular identifiers added. RNA was extracted from every sample with Trizol reagent. Amplification of the libraries took two PCR steps, and the second step added a second sample barcode plus Illumina TruSeq adapters. Libraries were sequenced on an Illumina NovaSeq with 2 x 150 bp paired-end reads. The paper's processing steps were these. With migec v1.2.7, reads were demultiplexed and then collapsed into UMI-guided consensus sequences. Using mixcr v2.1.11, UMI consensuses were aligned to TRA and TRB V and J templates and then assembled into clonotypes. Clonotypes were classified as expanded or contracted when called significant by both edgeR and NoisET, with noise models trained on biological replicates. For edgeR calls, the thresholds were a false discovery rate-adjusted p below 0.01 and a log2 fold-change of 1. PCA with hierarchical clustering of max-normalized trajectories of the 1000 most abundant clonotypes was used as exploratory dynamics analysis. Separately sequenced CD4+ and CD8+ repertoires were used to assign a CD4 or CD8 phenotype to each responding clone. TCRdb reprocessed the public reads (quality trimming at Q25 with fastp, clone calling with MiXCR) and kept in-frame beta chains. Rows matching on CDR3 protein sequence are summarized as one entry with the most common DNA and genes. The V and J calls follow TCRdb's processing rather than the paper's. This sample lists tens of thousands of distinct CDR3 sequences; over 6.5% were detected once. Less than 0.95% of the sample goes to the ten largest clones.

A note on this clonotype: Its antigen specificity is not known. Base qualities are missing; no much larger clone stands one base away.

Here the chain combines TRBV19 and TRBJ2-2; matching of 6 bases hints at TRBD2 as the D gene. The sequence derives from an adult who had mild COVID-19 (a few samples of this study predate the infection). The sample titles of this study are shuffled in the database, so cell type and time point are left out. Source material: PBMCs or a T cell subset sorted from them (not recorded which). This receptor carries the CDR3 CASNPGTSSGELFF. The DNA sequence is TGTGCCAGTAACCCCGGGACTTCCTCCGGGGAGCTGTTTTTT.